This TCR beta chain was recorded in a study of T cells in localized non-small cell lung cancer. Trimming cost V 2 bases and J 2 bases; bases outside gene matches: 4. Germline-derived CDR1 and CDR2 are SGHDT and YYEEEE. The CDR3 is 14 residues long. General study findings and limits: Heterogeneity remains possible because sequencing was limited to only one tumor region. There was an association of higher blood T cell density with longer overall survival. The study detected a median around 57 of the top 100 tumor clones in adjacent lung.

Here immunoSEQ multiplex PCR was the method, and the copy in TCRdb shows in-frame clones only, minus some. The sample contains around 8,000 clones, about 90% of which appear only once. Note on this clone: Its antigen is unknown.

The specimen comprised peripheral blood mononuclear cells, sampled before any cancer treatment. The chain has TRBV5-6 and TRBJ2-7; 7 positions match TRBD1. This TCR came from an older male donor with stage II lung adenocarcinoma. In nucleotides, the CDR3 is TGTGCCAGCAGCTTCGGGACAGTAACCTACGAGCAGTACTTC. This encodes CASSFGTVTYEQYF. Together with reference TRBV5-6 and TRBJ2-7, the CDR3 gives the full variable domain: DAGVTQSPTHLIKTRGQQVTLRCSPKSGHDTVSWYQQALGQGPQFIFQYYEEEERQRGNFPDRFSGHQFPNYSSELNVNALLLGDSALYLCASSFGTVTYEQYFGPGTRLTVT.